Here is one TCR beta chain with its context. Antigen unknown. A read error may explain this, as a much larger clone is one base away. The germline gives CDR1 ENHRY, CDR2 SYGVKD. This CDR3 comprises 14 residues. The time point denotes: sample taken at primary tumor resection. The source of the sample is a study of spatial heterogeneity in lung cancer. Findings and limits, study-wide: Within tumors, counts of expanded alpha and beta TCRs tracked tumor mutation counts.

Individually, TCR cDNA molecules were each labelled with a unique molecular identifier. TCRdb recomputed calls from the 5' RACE reads with MiXCR, one row per CDR3 protein. This table holds approximately 9,500 distinct CDR3 sequences, about 4.5% found once. The receptor comes from a female donor with early-stage non-small cell lung cancer. Material: lung tumor tissue, obtained at surgery. The chain uses TRBV10-3 and TRBJ2-3; D remains ambiguous. In nucleotides, the CDR3 is TGTGCCATCAGTGAAGGCGGATTGGCAGAGACGCAGTATTTT. Translation: CAISEGGLAETQYF.